This T cell receptor beta chain was sequenced for a study of PD-L1 blockade in urothelial cancer. Study context: Study patients had been treated with 0 to 3 previous chemotherapy regimens. Blood analysis occurred 3 weeks (second dose) and 6 weeks after treatment start.

Clones were read by immunoSEQ multiplex PCR, and TCRdb kept only the in-frame ones, dropping some. Here the sample spans roughly 56,000 clones, about four fifths being singletons. This clone was seen only once. Trimming removed 7 bases from V and 5 bases from J, with 20 bases in between. The CDR3 extends over 15 amino acids. From germline, CDR1 is SGHAT and CDR2 FQNNGV. The cohort comprised individuals with locally advanced or metastatic urothelial carcinoma. Every patient provided from 1 to 8 samples, collected pretreatment and on-treatment. The source is a man between 65 and 79 years old with urothelial cancer. The chain couples TRBV11-2 to TRBJ1-1; TRBD1 is a possible D gene (6 bases). The input for sequencing was PBMCs, taken around atezolizumab (anti-PD-L1) treatment. The CDR3 DNA sequence: TGTGCCAGCATCCGGGGGGCTTTGGGGCGGACTGAAGCTTTCTTT. The encoded protein is CASIRGALGRTEAFF.